The 32 T cell receptor beta chains below were found in one sample sequenced in a study of T cells in Graves' hyperthyroidism and ophthalmopathy. What was amplified from RNA transcripts were TCR beta CDR3 regions. The TCR CDR3 was amplified in a first-round RT-PCR using the HTBI primer set. TCRdb ran MiXCR on the multiplex PCR reads and lists one entry per CDR3 protein. The sample consists of some 510,000 distinct CDR3 sequences, 20% of them appearing once. Sequencing was done on a sample of blood. These receptors were taken from a man younger than 30 with Graves' hyperthyroidism.

In this sample, this clonotype turned up many times. The chain joins TRBV5-1 to TRBJ2-7; a weak D match, TRBD1 (6 bases). Germline CDR1 is SGHRS and CDR2 is YFSETQ. Between the trimmed V and J ends, which lost 1 base and 3 bases, there was a span of 14 bases. This CDR3 has 15 residues. The CDR3 is CASSLTGKEGYEQYF. The DNA for the CDR3 is TGCGCCAGCAGCTTGACAGGGAAAGAGGGCTACGAGCAGTACTTC.

This clonotype showed up many times. This chain links TRBV5-1 with TRBJ2-7; 8 bases fit TRBD1. After removal of 4 bases from V and 4 bases from J, the junction contained 7 bases not matched to a gene. This CDR3 region has 14 residues. The germline gives CDR1 SGHRS, CDR2 YFSETQ. Here the CDR3 reads CASSPGQGRYEQYF. The CDR3 DNA follows: TGCGCCAGCAGCCCAGGACAGGGCCGGTACGAGCAGTACTTC.

This clonotype occurred a few times. The chain links TRBV6-1 to TRBJ2-3; 7 bases are a match to TRBD2. Germline V gives CDR1 MNHNS, CDR2 SASEGT. J was trimmed by 0 bases and V by 6 bases; bases with no gene match: 6. The CDR3 extends over 15 amino acids. For the CDR3, the DNA is TGTGCCAGCAGGACTAGCATCGCTAGCACAGATACGCAGTATTTT. Protein sequence: CASRTSIASTDTQYF.

This clonotype was counted between two and nine times. This sequence joins TRBV9 and TRBJ2-2, with D unresolved. Trimming left V 3 bases short and J 10 bases short, with 13 bases between. The CDR3 contains 13 residues. CDR1 and CDR2 from the germline V gene are SGDLS and YYNGEE. CDR3 nucleotide sequence: TGTGCCAGCAGCGCGAACAGCTACGAGGAGCTGTTTTTT. Protein sequence: CASSANSYEELFF.

This clonotype was recorded many times. The rearrangement joins TRBV6-2 or TRBV6-3 to TRBJ1-1, with 10 bases lining up with TRBD1. The CDR3 spans 14 residues. Germline values: CDR1 MNHEY, CDR2 SVGEGT. J gave up 5 bases and V 7 bases, and 7 bases lay outside the gene matches. CDR3 protein: CASTLTGGGTEAFF. For the CDR3, the DNA is TGTGCCAGCACCCTGACAGGGGGCGGAACTGAAGCTTTCTTT.

J is TRBJ1-3 and V is TRBV6-5; D might be TRBD1 (5 bases). Germline CDR1 and CDR2: MNHEY and SVGAGI. V dropped 7 bases and J dropped 0 bases, with 13 bases sitting between them. There are 15 residues in the CDR3. CDR3: CASISPQGSGNTIYF. The CDR3 nucleotides read TGTGCCAGCATTTCCCCTCAGGGCTCTGGAAACACCATATATTTT.

This clonotype was picked up many times. CDR3 DNA: TGTGCCAGCAGCTGGCCGGGAGGCAAGCCCCAGCATTTT. Encoded protein: CASSWPGGKPQHF. The V call is TRBV5-4, the J call TRBJ1-5; D is ambiguous. The CDR3 consists of 13 residues. Germline CDR1 is SGHNT and CDR2 is YYREEE (reference sequence). Trimming shortened V by 3 bases and J by 8 bases, and 12 bases separated the two germline ends. The full variable domain, completed using reference TRBV5-4 and TRBJ1-5, is ETGVTQSPTHLIKTRGQQVTLRCSSQSGHNTVSWYQQALGQGPQFIFQYYREEENGRGNFPPRFSGLQFPNYSSELNVNALELDDSALYLCASSWPGGKPQHFGDGTRLSIL.

This clonotype appeared many times. This sequence joins TRBV12-3 or TRBV12-4 and TRBJ1-5; D perhaps matches TRBD1 (5 bases). CDR3 length: 15 amino acids. Between the trimmed V and J ends, which lost 2 bases and 5 bases, there was a span of 13 bases. The CDR3 loop is CASSLQGLRDQPQHF. The CDR3 nucleotides are TGTGCCAGCAGTTTACAGGGACTTAGGGATCAGCCCCAGCATTTT.

This clonotype was counted a few times. This chain uses TRBV4-1 with TRBJ1-1, with D possibly TRBD1 on 5 matching bases. Germline V gene sequence: CDR1 MGHRA, CDR2 YSYEKL. Trimming left V 0 bases short and J 1 base short, with 24 bases between. This CDR3 contains 20 residues. The CDR3 sequence is CASSQDHVGWAGMGNTEAFF. As DNA, the CDR3 is TGCGCCAGCAGCCAAGATCATGTCGGCTGGGCAGGGATGGGGAACACTGAAGCTTTCTTT.

This clonotype occurred many times. The J gene is TRBJ1-2, the V gene TRBV2, with 8 bases lining up with TRBD1. After removal of 6 bases from V and 3 bases from J, the junction contained 6 bases not matched to a gene. The CDR3 is made up of 14 amino acids. From germline, CDR1 is SNHLY and CDR2 FYNNEI. CDR3 nucleotide sequence: TGTGCCAGCAGGGAGACAGGGGTCGACTATGGCTACACCTTC. It is translated as CASRETGVDYGYTF.

In the case of this clonotype: A read error is possible here, since a much larger clone lies one base away. The chain recombines TRBV20-1 with TRBJ2-5; either TRBD1 or TRBD2 may supply D (6 bases each). Trimming shortened V by 5 bases and J by 4 bases, and 20 bases separated the two germline ends. This CDR3 is built from 15 residues. In germline, CDR1 is DFQATT, CDR2 SNEGSKA (reference sequence). As DNA, the CDR3 is TGCAGTGCTGCTCAGGCTATCGGGGGCCCAGAGACCCAGTACTTC. This codes for CSAAQAIGGPETQYF.

The J gene is TRBJ2-7, the V gene TRBV5-1; no clear D gene. This CDR3 is built from 11 residues. V was pared by 5 bases and J by 4 bases, with 7 bases between. Germline V gene sequence: CDR1 SGHRS, CDR2 YFSETQ. CDR3 nucleotides: TGCGCCAGCAGGTGGGGTTACGAGCAGTACTTC. It translates to CASRWGYEQYF.

The chain has TRBV5-1 and TRBJ1-2, with a possible D match to TRBD1 (6 bases). The CDR3 covers 16 residues. Germline V gene data show CDR1 as SGHRS and CDR2 as YFSETQ. V was shortened by 0 bases and J by 4 bases, with 16 bases between the two germline ends. The CDR3 DNA reads TGCGCCAGCAGCTTGGAGGCAGGGGCCAACCCCTATGGCTACACCTTC. Amino acid sequence: CASSLEAGANPYGYTF.

The CDR3, as DNA: TGTGCCAGCACCGCGGACATAGGTAGCTCCTACGAGCAGTACTTC. It specifies CASTADIGSSYEQYF. The chain combines TRBV2 with TRBJ2-7; a possible D gene is TRBD1 (5 bases). This CDR3 comprises 15 residues. With 7 bases removed from V and 0 bases from J, the gap between germline ends came to 16 bases. The germline V gene encodes CDR1 SNHLY and CDR2 FYNNEI.

The rearrangement links TRBV15 to TRBJ1-5; the match to TRBD1 covers 7 bases. V lost 6 bases, J lost 10 bases, and 12 bases stayed unmatched. CDR1 and CDR2 from the germline V gene are LNHNV and YYDKDF (reference sequence). This CDR3 has 14 amino acids. In nucleotides, the CDR3 is TGTGCCACCAGTAAAACAGGGGTCGGTCAACCCCAGCATTTT. Its protein product is CATSKTGVGQPQHF.

In its sample, this clonotype was seen many times. This chain connects TRBV2 to TRBJ2-2; 9 bases agree with TRBD1. This CDR3 is built from 15 residues. Germline values: CDR1 SNHLY, CDR2 FYNNEI. V trimming: 7 bases; J trimming: 6 bases; junction bases outside the gene matches: 9. CDR3 amino acids: CASKPGQGSPGELFF. The CDR3 DNA reads TGTGCCAGCAAACCGGGACAGGGTTCCCCCGGGGAGCTGTTTTTT.

This clonotype was observed at least ten times. The chain links TRBV12-3 or TRBV12-4 to TRBJ2-5; TRBD1 matches 12 bases. This CDR3 is built from 16 residues. Unmatched junction bases numbered 9, after V lost 6 bases and J lost 4 bases. CDR3 in amino acids: CASRRPGTGGRETQYF. In nucleotides, the CDR3 is TGTGCCAGCAGAAGGCCCGGGACAGGGGGCAGAGAGACCCAGTACTTC.

The chain recombines TRBV2 with TRBJ2-5; TRBD2 agrees at 13 bases. The ends lost 4 bases at V and 6 bases at J; junction bases unmatched: 11. Germline V gene lookup returns CDR1 SNHLY and CDR2 FYNNEI. The CDR3 is 17 residues long. The CDR3 protein is CASSVLAGGPRTKTQYF. The CDR3 DNA follows: TGTGCCAGCAGTGTACTAGCGGGGGGGCCTCGGACAAAGACCCAGTACTTC.

This clonotype came up many times. The CDR3 protein is CASSTGFPNTEAFF. CDR3 sequence (DNA): TGTGCCAGCAGTACAGGATTCCCCAACACTGAAGCTTTCTTT. The chain joins TRBV6-5 to TRBJ1-1; D is possibly TRBD1 (5 bases). V was shortened by 5 bases and J by 2 bases, with 12 bases between the two germline ends. Germline loops: CDR1 MNHEY, CDR2 SVGAGI. This CDR3 is 14 amino acids long.

The sample holds many counts of this clonotype. J is TRBJ1-2 and V is TRBV12-3 or TRBV12-4; D uncertain. There are 15 residues in the CDR3. Trimming cost V 5 bases and J 4 bases, with 17 bases left between them. The CDR3 loop reads CASSLSGREPYGYTF. The CDR3 coding sequence is TGTGCCAGCAGTCTAAGCGGACGGGAGCCCTATGGCTACACCTTC.

A few counts support this clonotype. This rearrangement joins TRBV30 to TRBJ2-5; 8 bases fit TRBD1. The CDR3 runs 14 residues. V gave up 0 bases and J gave up 2 bases; unmatched junction bases: 2. Germline assignment: CDR1 GTSNPN and CDR2 SVGIG (reference sequence). The CDR3 sequence: CAWSVWTGQETQYF. The DNA of the CDR3 is TGTGCCTGGAGTGTTTGGACAGGGCAAGAGACCCAGTACTTC.

This clonotype was counted at least ten times. The rearrangement links TRBV6-2 or TRBV6-3 to TRBJ2-4; 7 nucleotides match TRBD1. The CDR3 totals 17 residues. Germline V CDR1 and CDR2: MNHEY, SVGEGT. The junction had 10 bases not matched to a gene; V was cut back by 5 bases and J by 0 bases. The CDR3 DNA is TGTGCCAGCAGTCCAGAAGGGGGCCTGGGAGCCAAAAACATTCAGTACTTC. Protein sequence: CASSPEGGLGAKNIQYF.

This clonotype showed up just a few times. The gene calls are TRBV11-2 and TRBJ1-6, with TRBD1 identical over 8 bases. Germline loops: CDR1 SGHAT, CDR2 FQNNGV. This CDR3 comprises 14 residues. Trimming took 5 bases from V and 10 from J; bases not matched to a gene: 7. The CDR3 spells CASSTGQGVSPLHF. The DNA for the CDR3 is TGTGCCAGCAGCACTGGACAGGGAGTCTCACCCCTCCACTTT.

In its sample, this clonotype was seen many times. For the CDR3, the DNA is TGTGCCAGCAGTTTGGCGGGGGGGCCCCACGAGCAGTACTTC. Encoded protein: CASSLAGGPHEQYF. The rearrangement links TRBV12-3 or TRBV12-4 to TRBJ2-7; 9 bases match TRBD2. The ends lost 3 bases at V and 5 bases at J; junction bases unmatched: 5. This CDR3 spans 14 amino acids.

This clonotype appeared a single time. The junction departs from the called germline gene at one end, perhaps through a read error. This sequence joins TRBV3-1 and TRBJ1-1, with D possibly matching TRBD1 (6 bases). The CDR3 loop spans 13 amino acids. Germline V gene lookup returns CDR1 LGHDT and CDR2 YNNKEL (reference sequence). The DNA of the CDR3 is TGTGCCAGTAGCCAACGCAGGGGTGCTGAAGCTTTCTTT. The encoded protein is CASSQRRGAEAFF.

This clonotype has a count of ten or more. The rearrangement uses TRBV6-1 and TRBJ1-2, with a tentative D call TRBD1 (6 bases). This CDR3 has 11 residues. Germline V lookup: CDR1 MNHNS, CDR2 SASEGT. V gave up 6 bases and J gave up 13 bases, with 15 bases separating them. CDR3 bases: TGTGCCAGCAGCCACATGGACAGTCTCACCTTC. The encoded protein is CASSHMDSLTF.

This clonotype came up a few times. The V gene is TRBV18, the J gene TRBJ2-5, with 9 bases fitting TRBD2. In germline, CDR1 is KGHSH, CDR2 LQKENI. V shed 2 bases and J 4 bases; nucleotides not matched to a gene: 8. The CDR3 totals 16 residues. The CDR3, as DNA: TGTGCCAGCTCACCAGCAATAGCGGGGGCTCGAGAGACCCAGTACTTC. Translation gives CASSPAIAGARETQYF.

This clonotype was counted once. CDR3 nucleotide sequence: TGTGCCATCAAGGACTATCAGGGCAATCAGCCCCAGCATTTT. It codes for CAIKDYQGNQPQHF. The V gene is TRBV6-1, the J gene TRBJ1-5; D gene unclear. V lost 10 bases and J lost 2, with 15 bases in between. This CDR3 is 14 amino acids long. Germline CDR1 reads MNHNS; CDR2 reads SASEGT.

V is TRBV4-2 and J is TRBJ1-2, with TRBD1 matching over 7 bases. V gave up 0 bases and J gave up 4 bases; unmatched junction bases: 8. This CDR3 is 16 amino acids long. Germline-derived CDR1 and CDR2 are LGHNA and YNFKEQ. The DNA for the CDR3 is TGTGCCAGCAGCCAAGATCCAGGGACAGTAGTCTATGGCTACACCTTC. Translation: CASSQDPGTVVYGYTF.

This clonotype has only a few counts. The rearrangement uses TRBV5-1 and TRBJ2-5, with TRBD2 as a possible D gene (5 bases). V was pared by 4 bases and J by 5 bases, with 12 bases between. Germline V lookup: CDR1 SGHRS, CDR2 YFSETQ. The CDR3 is 13 amino acids. CDR3 sequence (DNA): TGCGCCAGCAGCCCGGACTGGTGGGAGACCCAGTACTTC. Its translation is CASSPDWWETQYF. The variable domain in full, with the rest retrieved from reference TRBV5-1 and TRBJ2-5, is KAGVTQTPRYLIKTRGQQVTLSCSPISGHRSVSWYQQTPGQGLQFLFEYFSETQRNKGNFPGRFSGRQFSNSRSEMNVSTLELGDSALYLCASSPDWWETQYFGPGTRLLVL.

This clonotype was observed at least ten times. This chain uses TRBV30 with TRBJ2-2; D remains unclear. This CDR3 is 18 amino acids long. Germline-derived CDR1 and CDR2 are GTSNPN and SVGIG (reference sequence). V was cut by 0 bases and J by 0 bases, with 17 bases left in between. CDR3 region: CAWSVPFWTGANTGELFF. The CDR3 bases are TGTGCCTGGAGTGTACCCTTTTGGACGGGTGCGAACACCGGGGAGCTGTTTTTT.

This chain uses TRBV10-3 with TRBJ2-2, with a possible D match to TRBD1 (5 bases). Germline CDR1 ENHRY, CDR2 SYGVKD. The V and J ends lost 3 bases and 6 bases respectively, with 8 bases between them. The CDR3 is 13 amino acids. The CDR3 is CAISEGVAGELFF. DNA of the CDR3: TGTGCCATCAGTGAAGGGGTGGCCGGGGAGCTGTTTTTT.